Listed below are T cell receptor beta chains from one sample, sequenced in a study of T cells in Graves' hyperthyroidism and ophthalmopathy. TCRdb re-analysed the multiplex PCR reads in MiXCR, keeping a single row per CDR3 protein. Altogether approximately 570,000 distinct CDR3 sequences are present, about 20% being singletons, with the ten largest covering 47%. Sample: blood. These receptors all come from a man between 35 and 55 years old with Graves' ophthalmopathy. The CDR3 runs from the conserved cysteine through the conserved F or W. D genes are given only for firm matches. Only part of the rows carry a size: once, few, many, or a class if the clone is expanded.

J,size,D,V,CDR3,DNA
TRBJ2-7,many,.,TRBV28,CASSLETEAGEQYF,TGTGCCAGCAGTCTTGAGACAGAGGCCGGCGAGCAGTACTTC
TRBJ2-1,.,.,TRBV6-1,CASSMQGFYEQFF,TGTGCCAGCAGTATGCAGGGTTTCTATGAGCAGTTCTTC
TRBJ1-2,many,.,TRBV12-3/TRBV12-4,CASSLADLSGYTF,TGTGCCAGCAGCTTGGCGGATCTGAGCGGCTACACCTTC
TRBJ2-2,few,TRBD1,TRBV5-1,CASSSDRGRGTGELFF,TGCGCCAGCAGTTCAGACAGGGGTCGTGGGACCGGGGAGCTGTTTTTT
TRBJ1-4,many,.,TRBV2,CASGGPTTNEKLFF,TGTGCCAGCGGGGGACCTACAACTAATGAAAAACTGTTTTTT
TRBJ1-2,few,TRBD1,TRBV27,CASSLSGGDYYGYTF,TGTGCCAGCAGTTTATCAGGGGGCGACTACTATGGCTACACCTTC
TRBJ1-3,many,.,TRBV2,CASNEDSSSGNTIYF,TGTGCCAGCAATGAAGACAGTTCCTCTGGAAACACCATATATTTT
TRBJ2-1,many,TRBD1,TRBV5-1,CASSPSGTGVNEQFF,TGCGCCAGCAGTCCTTCCGGGACAGGGGTCAATGAGCAGTTCTTC
TRBJ1-5,many,.,TRBV2,CASSEAQLGAGQPQHF,TGTGCCAGCAGTGAAGCGCAGTTAGGGGCCGGTCAGCCCCAGCATTTT
TRBJ2-2,.,TRBD1,TRBV9,CASSVGGTGDTGELFF,TGTGCCAGCAGCGTAGGTGGGACAGGGGACACCGGGGAGCTGTTTTTT
TRBJ2-3,many,.,TRBV7-9,CASSLKQTVMDTQYF,TGTGCCAGCAGCTTAAAACAGACGGTTATGGATACGCAGTATTTT
TRBJ2-7,many,.,TRBV7-9,CASSFWDYEQYF,TGTGCCAGCAGCTTCTGGGACTACGAGCAGTACTTC
TRBJ1-2,.,.,TRBV19,CASSPRPGPYGYTF,TGTGCCAGTAGTCCCCGCCCCGGACCTTATGGCTACACCTTC
TRBJ1-5,few,.,TRBV6-1,CASSPDTFSNQPQHF,TGTGCCAGCAGTCCTGACACTTTTAGCAATCAGCCCCAGCATTTT
TRBJ1-2,few,.,TRBV5-1,CASSRIPGNHGYTF,TGCGCCAGCAGCCGTATCCCGGGTAACCATGGCTACACCTTC
TRBJ2-5,.,.,TRBV14,CASSQGAPGTQYF,TGTGCCAGCAGCCAAGGAGCCCCGGGGACCCAGTACTTC
TRBJ2-1,.,.,TRBV20-1,CSVSLRRGYNEQFF,TGCAGTGTATCACTTAGGAGGGGATACAATGAGCAGTTCTTC
TRBJ2-1,.,.,TRBV6-2/TRBV6-3,CASSYSGSRPMDEQFF,TGTGCCAGCAGTTATTCCGGGTCCCGCCCTATGGATGAGCAGTTCTTC
TRBJ1-1,few,.,TRBV27,CASSFSAERVEEAFF,TGTGCCAGCAGTTTTTCCGCAGAAAGGGTTGAAGAAGCTTTCTTT
TRBJ2-7,many,TRBD1,TRBV27,CASSLTGSSYEQYF,TGTGCCAGCAGCTTGACAGGGAGCTCCTACGAGCAGTACTTC
TRBJ2-3,many,.,TRBV5-5,CASSETRWGTDTQYF,TGTGCCAGCAGCGAAACCCGGTGGGGCACAGATACGCAGTATTTT
TRBJ2-1,few,.,TRBV5-5,CASRSATAYNEQFF,TGTGCCAGCAGGTCGGCTACCGCATACAATGAGCAGTTCTTC
TRBJ2-3,.,.,TRBV15,CATSRSRDTTDTQYF,TGTGCCACCAGCAGATCCAGGGATACCACAGATACGCAGTATTTT
TRBJ1-1,few,.,TRBV30,CAWRAGNTEAFF,TGTGCCTGGAGGGCGGGGAACACTGAAGCTTTCTTT
TRBJ2-7,few,TRBD1,TRBV24-1,CATSDRGRYEQYF,TGTGCCACCAGTGACAGGGGGCGCTACGAGCAGTACTTC
TRBJ1-1,.,.,TRBV6-2/TRBV6-3,CASTRTSSNTEAFF,TGTGCCAGCACCAGGACATCCTCGAACACTGAAGCTTTCTTT
TRBJ2-3,few,.,TRBV27,CASSSKKDTQYF,TGTGCCAGCAGTTCCAAGAAAGATACGCAGTATTTT
TRBJ2-1,once,TRBD1,TRBV7-9,CASSLFPEGALINEQFF,TGTGCCAGCAGCTTATTTCCCGAGGGGGCGCTTATCAATGAGCAGTTCTTC
TRBJ2-1,few,.,TRBV5-1,CASSLVPGGYNEQFF,TGCGCCAGCAGCTTGGTCCCCGGGGGATACAATGAGCAGTTCTTC
TRBJ1-5,few,TRBD1,TRBV18,CASSRGQGVPNQPQHF,TGTGCCAGCTCACGAGGACAGGGGGTCCCCAATCAGCCCCAGCATTTT
TRBJ1-2,many,.,TRBV30,CAWNWGGLGYTF,TGTGCCTGGAATTGGGGGGGGTTGGGCTACACCTTC